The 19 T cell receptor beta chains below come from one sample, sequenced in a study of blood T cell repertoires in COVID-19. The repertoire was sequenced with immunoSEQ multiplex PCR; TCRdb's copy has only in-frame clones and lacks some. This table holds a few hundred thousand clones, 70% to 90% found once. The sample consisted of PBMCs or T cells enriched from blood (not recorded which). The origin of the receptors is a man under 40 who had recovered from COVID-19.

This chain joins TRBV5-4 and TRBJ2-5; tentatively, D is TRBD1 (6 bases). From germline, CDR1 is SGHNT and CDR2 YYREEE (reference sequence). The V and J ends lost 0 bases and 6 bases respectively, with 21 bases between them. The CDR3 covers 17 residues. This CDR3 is CASSLAISQGNRKTQYF. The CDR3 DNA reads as TGTGCCAGCAGCTTGGCCATAAGCCAGGGGAATAGAAAGACCCAGTACTTC. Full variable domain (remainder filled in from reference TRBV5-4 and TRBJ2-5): ETGVTQSPTHLIKTRGQQVTLRCSSQSGHNTVSWYQQALGQGPQFIFQYYREEENGRGNFPPRFSGLQFPNYSSELNVNALELDDSALYLCASSLAISQGNRKTQYFGPGTRLLVL.

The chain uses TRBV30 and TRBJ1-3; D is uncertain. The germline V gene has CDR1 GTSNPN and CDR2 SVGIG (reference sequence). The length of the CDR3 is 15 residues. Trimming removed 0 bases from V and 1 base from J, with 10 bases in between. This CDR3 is CAWSVDFGSGNTIYF. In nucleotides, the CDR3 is TGTGCCTGGAGTGTGGACTTTGGTTCTGGAAACACCATATATTTT.

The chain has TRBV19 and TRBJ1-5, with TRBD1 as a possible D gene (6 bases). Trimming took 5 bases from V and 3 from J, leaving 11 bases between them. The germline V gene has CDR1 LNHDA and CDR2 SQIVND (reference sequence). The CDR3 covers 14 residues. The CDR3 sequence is CASSLWDTNQPQHF. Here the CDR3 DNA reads TGTGCCAGTAGTTTATGGGACACCAATCAGCCCCAGCATTTT.

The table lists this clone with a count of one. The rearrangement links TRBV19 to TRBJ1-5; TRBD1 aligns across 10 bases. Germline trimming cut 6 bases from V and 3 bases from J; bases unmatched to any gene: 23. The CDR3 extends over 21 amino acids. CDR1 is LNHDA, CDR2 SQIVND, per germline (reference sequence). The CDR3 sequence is CASSLGLWGQGSLGYNQPQHF. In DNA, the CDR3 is TGTGCCAGTAGCCTCGGTCTGTGGGGACAGGGGAGCTTGGGGTACAATCAGCCCCAGCATTTT.

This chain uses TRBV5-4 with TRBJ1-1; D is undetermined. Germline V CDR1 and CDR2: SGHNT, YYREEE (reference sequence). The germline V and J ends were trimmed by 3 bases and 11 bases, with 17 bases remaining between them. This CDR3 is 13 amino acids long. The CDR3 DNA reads TGTGCCAGCAGCTGTAGTGCGTGTTTCGAGGCTTTCTTT. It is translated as CASSCSACFEAFF.

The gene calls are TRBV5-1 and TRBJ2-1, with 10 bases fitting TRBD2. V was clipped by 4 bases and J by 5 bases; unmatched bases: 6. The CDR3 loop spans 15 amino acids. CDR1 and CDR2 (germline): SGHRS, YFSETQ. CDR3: CASSRSGGANNEQFF. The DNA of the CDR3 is TGCGCCAGCAGCCGAAGCGGGGGGGCGAACAATGAGCAGTTCTTC. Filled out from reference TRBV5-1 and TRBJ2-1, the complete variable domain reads KAGVTQTPRYLIKTRGQQVTLSCSPISGHRSVSWYQQTPGQGLQFLFEYFSETQRNKGNFPGRFSGRQFSNSRSEMNVSTLELGDSALYLCASSRSGGANNEQFFGPGTRLTVL.

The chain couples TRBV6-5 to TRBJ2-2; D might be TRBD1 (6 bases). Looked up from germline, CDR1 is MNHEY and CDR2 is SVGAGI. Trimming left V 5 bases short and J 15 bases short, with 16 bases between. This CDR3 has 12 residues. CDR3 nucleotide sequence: TGTGCCAGCAGTCCGACCGTGGGGGCCTTGTTTTTT. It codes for CASSPTVGALFF.

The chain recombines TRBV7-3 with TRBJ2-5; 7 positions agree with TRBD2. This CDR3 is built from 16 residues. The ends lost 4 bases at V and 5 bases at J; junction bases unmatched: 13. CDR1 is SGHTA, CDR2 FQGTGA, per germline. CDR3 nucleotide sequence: TGTGCCAGCAGCTCCGAGGGGAGGGGTGTATCGGAGACCCAGTACTTC. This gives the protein CASSSEGRGVSETQYF.

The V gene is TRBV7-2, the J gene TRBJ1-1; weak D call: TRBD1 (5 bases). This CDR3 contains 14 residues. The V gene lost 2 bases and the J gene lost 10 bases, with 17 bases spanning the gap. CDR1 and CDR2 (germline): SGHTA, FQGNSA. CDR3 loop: CASSLMGGFVGAFF. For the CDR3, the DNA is TGTGCCAGCAGCTTAATGGGGGGTTTTGTCGGAGCTTTCTTT.

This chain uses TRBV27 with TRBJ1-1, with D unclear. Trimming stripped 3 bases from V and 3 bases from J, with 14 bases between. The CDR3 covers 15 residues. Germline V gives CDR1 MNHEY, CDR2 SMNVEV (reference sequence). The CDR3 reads CASSFQRYGDTEAFF. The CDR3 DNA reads TGTGCCAGCAGTTTCCAGAGATACGGGGACACTGAAGCTTTCTTT.

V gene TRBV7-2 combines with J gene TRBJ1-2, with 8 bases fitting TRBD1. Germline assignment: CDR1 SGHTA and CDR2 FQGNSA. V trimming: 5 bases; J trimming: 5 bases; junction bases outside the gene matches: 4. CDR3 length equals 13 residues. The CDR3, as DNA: TGTGCCAGCAGCCTGACAGGGGCATATGGCTACACCTTC. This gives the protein CASSLTGAYGYTF.

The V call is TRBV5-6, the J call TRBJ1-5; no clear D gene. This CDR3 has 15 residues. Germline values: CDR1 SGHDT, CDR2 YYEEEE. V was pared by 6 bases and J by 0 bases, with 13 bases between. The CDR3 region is CASNLEDYSNQPQHF. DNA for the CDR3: TGTGCCAGCAATTTGGAGGATTATAGCAATCAGCCCCAGCATTTT.

CDR3 sequence: CASSLAQYTGELFF. The CDR3, as DNA: TGTGCCAGCAGCTTAGCCCAGTACACCGGGGAGCTGTTTTTT. The chain joins TRBV11-1 to TRBJ2-2; D call uncertain. Germline V gene sequence: CDR1 SGHAT, CDR2 FQDESV (reference sequence). This CDR3 is 14 amino acids long. V lost 0 bases to trimming and J lost 3 bases, with 5 bases between them.

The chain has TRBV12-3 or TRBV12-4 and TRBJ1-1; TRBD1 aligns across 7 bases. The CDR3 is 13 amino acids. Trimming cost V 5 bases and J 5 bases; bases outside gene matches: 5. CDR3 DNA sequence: TGTGCCAGCAGTAACCCGACAGGGACTGAAGCTTTCTTT. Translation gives CASSNPTGTEAFF.

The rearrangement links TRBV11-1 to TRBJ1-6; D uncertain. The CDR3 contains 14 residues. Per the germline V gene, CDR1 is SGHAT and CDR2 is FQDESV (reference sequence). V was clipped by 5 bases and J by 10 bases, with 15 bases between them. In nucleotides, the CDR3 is TGTGCCAGCAGCCTGGGAGAGGAGTTCTCACCCCTCCACTTT. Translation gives CASSLGEEFSPLHF.

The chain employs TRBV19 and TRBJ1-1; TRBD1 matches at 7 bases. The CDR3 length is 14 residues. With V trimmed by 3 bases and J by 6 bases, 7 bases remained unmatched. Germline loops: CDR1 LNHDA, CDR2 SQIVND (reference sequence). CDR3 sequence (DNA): TGTGCCAGTAGTATCGGACAGGTTGACGCTGAAGCTTTCTTT. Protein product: CASSIGQVDAEAFF.

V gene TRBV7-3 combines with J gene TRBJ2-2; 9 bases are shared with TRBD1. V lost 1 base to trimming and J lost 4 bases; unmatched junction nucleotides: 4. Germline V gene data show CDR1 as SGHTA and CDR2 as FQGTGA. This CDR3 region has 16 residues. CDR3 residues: CASSLKGQGVTGELFF. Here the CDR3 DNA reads TGTGCCAGCAGCTTAAAGGGACAGGGCGTCACCGGGGAGCTGTTTTTT.

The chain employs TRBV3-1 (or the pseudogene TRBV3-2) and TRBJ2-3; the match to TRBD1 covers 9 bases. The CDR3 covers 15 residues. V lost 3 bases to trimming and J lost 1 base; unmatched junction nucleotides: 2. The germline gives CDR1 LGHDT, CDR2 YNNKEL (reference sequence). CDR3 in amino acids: CASSHWTGGTDTQYF. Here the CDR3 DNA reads TGTGCCAGCAGCCACTGGACAGGGGGCACAGATACGCAGTATTTT.

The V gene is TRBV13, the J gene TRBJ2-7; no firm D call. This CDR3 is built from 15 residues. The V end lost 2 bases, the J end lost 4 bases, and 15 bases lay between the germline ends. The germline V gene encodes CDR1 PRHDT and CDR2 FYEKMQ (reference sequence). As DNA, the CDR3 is TGTGCCAGCAGCTTATTCCCCGACACGGTATACGAGCAGTACTTC. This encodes CASSLFPDTVYEQYF.